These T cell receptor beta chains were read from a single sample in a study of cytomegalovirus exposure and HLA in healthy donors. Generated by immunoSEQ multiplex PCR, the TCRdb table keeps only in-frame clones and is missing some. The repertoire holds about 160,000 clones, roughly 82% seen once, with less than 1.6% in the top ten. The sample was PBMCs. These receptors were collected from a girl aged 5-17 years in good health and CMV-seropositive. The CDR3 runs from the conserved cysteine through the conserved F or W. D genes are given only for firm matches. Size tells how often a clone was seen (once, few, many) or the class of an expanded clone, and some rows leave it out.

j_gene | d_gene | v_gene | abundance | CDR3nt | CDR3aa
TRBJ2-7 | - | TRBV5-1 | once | TGCGCCAGCAGCTTGGCCGGACAGAACCTCTACGAGCAGTACTTC | CASSLAGQNLYEQYF
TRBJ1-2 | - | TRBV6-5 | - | TGTGCCAGCAGTTACCGAGGAGTGGGCTATGGCTACACCTTC | CASSYRGVGYGYTF
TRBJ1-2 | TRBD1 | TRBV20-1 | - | TGCAGTGCTGGGACAGGTGGCTACACCTTC | CSAGTGGYTF
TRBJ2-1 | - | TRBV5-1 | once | TGCGCCAGCAGGTTAGCGCCTAGCTCCTACAATGAGCAGTTCTTC | CASRLAPSSYNEQFF
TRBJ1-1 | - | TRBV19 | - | TGTGCCAGTAGTATGGGGACACCTCGTGAAGCTTTCTTT | CASSMGTPREAFF
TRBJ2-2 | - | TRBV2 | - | TGTGCCAGCAGTCCGCGGCCCCAGGGCCCCGGGGAGCTGTTTTTT | CASSPRPQGPGELFF
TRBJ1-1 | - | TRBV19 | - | TGTGCCAGTAGTATAGGCTCTACCATGAACACTGAAGCTTTCTTT | CASSIGSTMNTEAFF
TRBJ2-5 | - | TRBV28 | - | TGTGCCAGCAGTTTAAGTGGTTCAGGTCCCAATCGGGAGACCCAGTACTTC | CASSLSGSGPNRETQYF
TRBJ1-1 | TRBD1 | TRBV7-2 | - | TGTGCCAGCAGCCCTCGAACAGGGGGGAACACTGAAGCTTTCTTT | CASSPRTGGNTEAFF
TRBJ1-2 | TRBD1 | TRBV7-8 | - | TGTGCCAGCAGCTTAGTCGGGACAGGGTCCCTTAACCTCTATGGCTACACCTTC | CASSLVGTGSLNLYGYTF
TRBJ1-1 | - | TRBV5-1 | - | TGCGCCAGCAGCTTGACGGGGTCCGGAACTGAAGCTTTCTTT | CASSLTGSGTEAFF
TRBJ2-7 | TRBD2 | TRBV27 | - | TGTGCCAGCAGTTTAGTCGCGGGGGGCGGGGGCCCCTACGAGCAGTACTTC | CASSLVAGGGGPYEQYF
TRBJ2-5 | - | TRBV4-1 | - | TGCGCCAGCAGCCAAGATAGGTCGGAGGGGGAGACCCAGTACTTC | CASSQDRSEGETQYF
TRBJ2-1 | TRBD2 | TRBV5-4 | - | TGTGCCAGCAGCTTGAGTAGCGGGGGCTACAATGAGCAGTTCTTC | CASSLSSGGYNEQFF
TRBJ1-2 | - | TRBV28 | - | TGTGCCAGCAGTTACACCGAAAAGTTAAGACTATATGGCTACACCTTC | CASSYTEKLRLYGYTF
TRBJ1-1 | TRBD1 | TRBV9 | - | TGTGCCAGCAGCCGAGCACAGGGGGCGTCAGGAACTGAAGCTTTCTTT | CASSRAQGASGTEAFF
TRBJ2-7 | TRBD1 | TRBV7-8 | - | TGTGCCAGCAGTTCCGGGACAGGGGGTTTCTACGAGCAGTACTTC | CASSSGTGGFYEQYF
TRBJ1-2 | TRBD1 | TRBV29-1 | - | TGCAGCGGACAGGGAAACTATGGCTACACCTTC | CSGQGNYGYTF
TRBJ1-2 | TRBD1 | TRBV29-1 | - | TGCAGCGTTCGACGAGAGGACAGGGTGGGTGGCTACACCTTC | CSVRREDRVGGYTF
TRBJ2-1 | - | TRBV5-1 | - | TGCGCCAGCAGCCCCGACCCCGTGGGGGGCAATGAGCAGTTCTTC | CASSPDPVGGNEQFF
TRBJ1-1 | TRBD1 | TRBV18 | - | TGTGCCAGCTCAAGGAACCGGGACAGGGATGAAGCTTTCTTT | CASSRNRDRDEAFF
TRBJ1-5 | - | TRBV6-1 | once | TGTGCCAGCAGCCTGGGACACTCTAGCAATCAGCCCCAGCATTTT | CASSLGHSSNQPQHF
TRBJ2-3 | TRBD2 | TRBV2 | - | TGTGCCAGCAGCAGAGCGGGATCTAACACAGATACGCAGTATTTT | CASSRAGSNTDTQYF
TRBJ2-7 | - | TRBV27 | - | TGTGCCAGCAGTGCGCAGGGGACGTACGAGCAGTACTTC | CASSAQGTYEQYF
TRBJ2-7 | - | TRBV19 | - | TGTGCCAGTAGTCCGGCGGGCGGGGCCTTAAGTTGGGAGCAGTACTTC | CASSPAGGALSWEQYF
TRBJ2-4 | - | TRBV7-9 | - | TGTGCCAGCAGCTTAGGTCAGGGGATCCGTTACTTC | CASSLGQGIRYF
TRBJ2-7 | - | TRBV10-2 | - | TGCGCCAGCAGTGTAGTCTCCTACGAGCAGTACTTC | CASSVVSYEQYF
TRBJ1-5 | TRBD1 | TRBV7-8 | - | TGTGCCAGCAGCCGTGGGACAGCTAATAGCAATCAGCCCCAGCATTTT | CASSRGTANSNQPQHF
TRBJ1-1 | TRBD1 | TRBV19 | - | TGTGCCAGTAGTCCCCTGGACAGGGACACTGAAGCTTTCTTT | CASSPLDRDTEAFF